Shown below are 12 T cell receptor beta chains from a single sample sequenced in a study of shared clonotypes between healthy human individuals. Naive CD8 cells, CD45RO-negative and positively selected for CCR7, excluded terminally differentiated effector memory CD45RA+ cells. The method was immunoSEQ multiplex PCR; TCRdb's version includes in-frame clones alone and lacks a portion of them. Of over 800,000 clones in the sample, 80% to 95% were seen once. Sequenced sample: naive CD8+ T cells sorted from blood. Receptors were obtained from a man aged 30-40 years in good health.

The chain uses TRBV9 and TRBJ2-1; 8 bases match TRBD2. Germline assignment: CDR1 SGDLS and CDR2 YYNGEE. V was clipped by 3 bases and J by 1 base; unmatched bases: 3. The length of the CDR3 is 15 residues. The CDR3 sequence: CASSELAVSYNEQFF. CDR3 sequence (DNA): TGTGCCAGCAGCGAACTAGCGGTTTCCTACAATGAGCAGTTCTTC.

The chain recombines TRBV7-9 with TRBJ2-2, with a possible D match to TRBD1 (7 bases). The CDR3 consists of 13 residues. Germline V gene data show CDR1 as SEHNR and CDR2 as FQNEAQ (reference sequence). V was pared by 6 bases and J by 6 bases, with 11 bases between. CDR3 residues: CASRPGGSGELFF. The DNA for the CDR3 is TGTGCCAGCAGACCAGGGGGGTCCGGGGAGCTGTTTTTT.

Points on this clone: The sample has other DNA sequences that encode this CDR3 too. The chain combines TRBV5-5 with TRBJ1-3; no clear D. Per the germline V gene, CDR1 is SGHKS and CDR2 is YYEKEE (reference sequence). Trimming left V 2 bases short and J 1 base short, with 7 bases between. This CDR3 spans 14 amino acids. CDR3 amino acids: CASSLRSSGNTIYF. The CDR3 coding sequence is TGTGCCAGCAGCTTAAGGTCGTCTGGAAACACCATATATTTT.

The chain links TRBV29-1 to TRBJ2-2, with D hard to call. Deletions cut 5 bases from V and 0 bases from J, with 7 bases between. The CDR3 loop spans 13 amino acids. CDR1 and CDR2 (germline): SQVTM, ANQGSEA. The CDR3 bases are TGCAGCGTTAGGGTCCCGAACACCGGGGAGCTGTTTTTT. Translation: CSVRVPNTGELFF.

This chain links TRBV7-9 with TRBJ2-2; 10 positions agree with TRBD1. In germline, CDR1 is SEHNR, CDR2 FQNEAQ (reference sequence). CDR3 length: 16 residues. With 2 bases clipped from V and 4 bases from J, the junction kept 4 bases outside the gene matches. The CDR3 DNA reads TGTGCCAGCAGCTTACGGGGACAGGGGAGCACCGGGGAGCTGTTTTTT. It is translated as CASSLRGQGSTGELFF.

The chain joins TRBV13 to TRBJ2-3, with D perhaps TRBD2 (6 bases). The V gene lost 2 bases and the J gene lost 1 base, with 16 bases spanning the gap. CDR3 length: 17 amino acids. Germline CDR1 reads PRHDT; CDR2 reads FYEKMQ (reference sequence). This CDR3 reads CASSLFGGEGGTDTQYF. The CDR3 nucleotides read TGTGCCAGCAGCTTATTCGGCGGGGAAGGGGGCACAGATACGCAGTATTTT. Drawing the rest from reference TRBV13 and TRBJ2-3, the complete variable domain is AAGVIQSPRHLIKEKRETATLKCYPIPRHDTVYWYQQGPGQDPQFLISFYEKMQSDKGSIPDRFSAQQFSDYHSELNMSSLELGDSALYFCASSLFGGEGGTDTQYFGPGTRLTVL.

About this clone itself: Other DNA sequences in the sample encode the same CDR3. The V gene is TRBV7-9, the J gene TRBJ2-1; D is uncertain. Germline V lookup: CDR1 SEHNR, CDR2 FQNEAQ (reference sequence). This CDR3 contains 13 residues. Trimming pared 6 bases from V and 7 bases from J, leaving 13 bases between. This CDR3 is CASSSPLGNEQFF. In nucleotides, the CDR3 is TGTGCCAGCAGTTCACCCCTGGGGAATGAGCAGTTCTTC.

The rearrangement uses TRBV4-1 and TRBJ1-3; D is unclear. V was cut by 4 bases and J by 7 bases, with 11 bases left in between. Per germline, CDR1 MGHRA and CDR2 YSYEKL. This CDR3 has 13 amino acids. The CDR3 nucleotides read TGCGCCAGCAGCCCAAGGATAGGGAACACCATATATTTT. Residues: CASSPRIGNTIYF.

The chain couples TRBV5-4 to TRBJ2-2, with 8 bases that match TRBD1. Germline CDR1 is SGHNT and CDR2 is YYREEE (reference sequence). V dropped 4 bases and J dropped 5; count of bases not matched to a gene: 10. CDR3 length: 16 residues. CDR3 nucleotide sequence: TGTGCCAGCAGCCCCCGGCAGGGGGCGAGTACCGGGGAGCTGTTTTTT. Translated: CASSPRQGASTGELFF.

The gene calls are TRBV4-3 and TRBJ2-7; D perhaps matches TRBD1 (6 bases). CDR1 and CDR2 from the germline V gene are LGHNA and YSLEER. V was pared by 0 bases and J by 4 bases, with 16 bases between. The length of the CDR3 is 16 residues. CDR3 DNA: TGCGCCAGCAGCCAAGATGGTCAGGCAGGGGATTACGAGCAGTACTTC. Its translation: CASSQDGQAGDYEQYF.

J is TRBJ2-7 and V is TRBV27; possibly TRBD2 for D (6 bases). V lost 2 bases and J lost 0, with 11 bases in between. The CDR3 spans 15 residues. Germline-derived CDR1 and CDR2 are MNHEY and SMNVEV (reference sequence). The CDR3 reads CASSLGSGLSYEQYF. As DNA, the CDR3 is TGTGCCAGCAGTTTAGGAAGCGGGCTCTCCTACGAGCAGTACTTC.

The rearrangement uses TRBV7-6 and TRBJ2-7, with TRBD2 matching 9 bases. The CDR3 covers 14 residues. CDR1 is SGHVS, CDR2 FNYEAQ, per germline. The V and J ends lost 1 base and 6 bases, in that order; junction bases with no gene match: 4. DNA for the CDR3: TGTGCCAGCAGCTTAGGCGGGGGGGTGCGCGAGCAGTACTTC. Translating gives CASSLGGGVREQYF.